This entry features one T cell receptor beta chain sequence. The CDR3 is made up of 14 amino acids. Trimming shortened V by 4 bases and J by 1 base, and 10 bases separated the two germline ends. Per germline, CDR1 LGHDT and CDR2 YNNKEL (reference sequence). Per the study methods: Reference gene primer amplification gave nucleated cell count estimates. Sequenced by immunoSEQ multiplex PCR; TCRdb stores in-frame clones only, minus some. That table is the source of V, J and clone size, and D and trimming were worked out from the DNA. This sample carries 100,000 or so clones, 85% of them seen once, and the ten largest clones take about 3.9%. These data come from a study of blood T cell repertoires in COVID-19. The wider study: Sites across the United States, Italy and Spain contributed samples from acute and convalescent COVID-19.

Sequencing was performed on peripheral blood. This receptor was taken from a man aged 50 to 59 with acute or convalescent COVID-19. The V gene is TRBV3-1 (or the pseudogene TRBV3-2), the J gene TRBJ1-1; D is uncertain. The CDR3 bases are TGTGCCAGCAGCCTTAGTGACAAGAACACTGAAGCTTTCTTT. Translating it yields CASSLSDKNTEAFF.